The rows below give T cell receptor beta chains drawn from one sample of a study of neurological immune-mediated disorders. TCRdb reanalysed the 5' RACE reads using MiXCR and keeps one entry per CDR3 protein. The data contain 55,000 to 75,000 distinct CDR3 sequences, 2% to 3% of them singletons. The sequencing sample was made of PBMCs. These receptors came from a man aged 45 to 65 with multiple sclerosis. Each CDR3 is given with its conserved first and last residue. D genes are given only for firm matches. Each size is how often the clone was seen (once, few, many) or a class if it is expanded.

cdr3_nt	cdr3_aa	cdr3_length	clone_size	d_call	v_call	j_call
TGCGCCAGCAGCTTGGGAGGGCCAGACGAAAAACTGTTTTTT	CASSLGGPDEKLFF	14	many	-	TRBV5-1	TRBJ1-4
TGCGCCAGCAGCTTGGAATCCGGACAGGGCGGTTGGTCCTACAATGAGCAGTTCTTC	CASSLESGQGGWSYNEQFF	19	many	TRBD1	TRBV5-1	TRBJ2-1
TGCAGTGCTAGAGTAGGCGGAGTCTACTACGAGCAGTACTTC	CSARVGGVYYEQYF	14	once	-	TRBV20-1	TRBJ2-7
TGTGCCAGCAGCTTATGGCCGGGGACACTTAAAGAGACCCAGTACTTC	CASSLWPGTLKETQYF	16	many	-	TRBV7-2	TRBJ2-5
TGTGCCAGCAGTGGCAAAGCGGGGGACACAGATACGCAGTATTTT	CASSGKAGDTDTQYF	15	many	TRBD2	TRBV12-3/TRBV12-4	TRBJ2-3
TGCAGTGCTAGAGATCCCCTTCAGAGACAGGCACGGGGCTACACCTTC	CSARDPLQRQARGYTF	16	many	-	TRBV20-1	TRBJ1-2
TGTGCCAGCAGCCAAAAAGGGACAAGACAAGAGACCCAGTACTTC	CASSQKGTRQETQYF	15	many	-	TRBV3-1	TRBJ2-5
TGTGCCAGCAGTTACTTGGGGCTGGAGACCCAGTACTTC	CASSYLGLETQYF	13	many	-	TRBV6-2/TRBV6-3	TRBJ2-5
TGTGCCAGCAGCTCGCTAGCGACAGAGACCCAGTACTTC	CASSSLATETQYF	13	many	-	TRBV7-6	TRBJ2-5
TGTGCCAGCAGCTTATTTAGGGGGGGGCAAGAGACCCAGTACTTC	CASSLFRGGQETQYF	15	many	-	TRBV7-2	TRBJ2-5
TGTGCCAGCTCACCACAGGGGGCTGGAGATACGCAGTATTTT	CASSPQGAGDTQYF	14	many	TRBD1	TRBV18	TRBJ2-3
TGTGCCAGCAGCCGAGGTCCCGGGGGGACCTACGAGCAGTACTTC	CASSRGPGGTYEQYF	15	many	TRBD2	TRBV3-1	TRBJ2-7
TGCAGTGCTAGAGACAGGGTTATCAGCACAGATACGCAGTATTTT	CSARDRVISTDTQYF	15	many	-	TRBV20-1	TRBJ2-3
TGTGCCAGCAGCCAAGTGTTAGCGGGGATTGAGACCCAGTACTTC	CASSQVLAGIETQYF	15	many	TRBD2	TRBV14	TRBJ2-5
TGTGCCAGCAGCTTAGTGAAGGGGCGCACTGATGAGCAGTTCTTC	CASSLVKGRTDEQFF	15	many	-	TRBV7-2	TRBJ2-1
TGTGCCAGCAGAGAAAGCGCCGTAGCCAAAAACATTCAGTACTTC	CASRESAVAKNIQYF	15	many	-	TRBV12-3/TRBV12-4	TRBJ2-4
TGTGCCAGCAGCCCGGGACTAGCGGGGGCCCCCTACGAGCAGTACTTC	CASSPGLAGAPYEQYF	16	many	TRBD2	TRBV9	TRBJ2-7
TGTGCCAGCAGATTGGACAGGGGCAATGAGCAGTTCTTC	CASRLDRGNEQFF	13	many	TRBD1	TRBV7-2	TRBJ2-1
TGTGCCAGCAGTGTCGGGACAGCTAATTCACCCCTCCACTTT	CASSVGTANSPLHF	14	many	TRBD1	TRBV12-3/TRBV12-4	TRBJ1-6
TGTGCCAGCAGCTTAGATGCCCTAAGGGACAATGAGCAGTTCTTC	CASSLDALRDNEQFF	15	many	-	TRBV7-9	TRBJ2-1
TGCAGTGCTCGGCACAGGGAATCCTATAATTCACCCCTCCACTTT	CSARHRESYNSPLHF	15	many	-	TRBV20-1	TRBJ1-6
TGTGCCAGCAGTTTATTAGGAGACATAGGCTACACCTTC	CASSLLGDIGYTF	13	many	-	TRBV12-3/TRBV12-4	TRBJ1-2
TGCAGCGCCCCTTGGGGGGGCCCCACAGATACGCAGTATTTT	CSAPWGGPTDTQYF	14	many	-	TRBV29-1	TRBJ2-3
TGTGCCAGCAGCGGTACAGGGGGCGCAGACACGCAGTATTTT	CASSGTGGADTQYF	14	many	TRBD1	TRBV6-1	TRBJ2-3
TGTGCCAGCCCTCGAGGTGACTCCTACAATGAGCAGTTCTTC	CASPRGDSYNEQFF	14	many	-	TRBV7-9	TRBJ2-1
TGTGCCAGCAGCTTACGTGTGGGGGGGAGCACAGATACGCAGTATTTT	CASSLRVGGSTDTQYF	16	many	TRBD2	TRBV5-5	TRBJ2-3
TGTGCCAGCAGCTTAGAGAGGGGGGGCTACACCTTC	CASSLERGGYTF	12	many	-	TRBV7-2	TRBJ1-2
TGTGCCAGCAGTTTAGTTACAGGAGCGAACACTGAAGCTTTCTTT	CASSLVTGANTEAFF	15	many	-	TRBV12-3/TRBV12-4	TRBJ1-1
TGTGCCAGCAGTTTTCAGGGACCCTACGAGCAGTACTTC	CASSFQGPYEQYF	13	many	-	TRBV6-5	TRBJ2-7
TGCAGCGTTCGGGGCTCTGGAAACACCATATATTTT	CSVRGSGNTIYF	12	many	-	TRBV29-1	TRBJ1-3
TGTGCCAGCAGCACTGACAGGGGGCAGGTGAATGGCTACACCTTC	CASSTDRGQVNGYTF	15	many	TRBD1	TRBV6-5	TRBJ1-2